This passage covers 32 T cell receptor beta chains from one sample sequenced in a study of Graves' ophthalmopathy and Graves' hyperthyroidism. From RNA, the CDR3 regions of TCR beta chains were amplified and sequenced. The workflow started with a first-round RT-PCR run with HTBI primers and then moved on to a second-round multiplex PCR. One entry per CDR3 protein results from TCRdb running MiXCR on the multiplex PCR reads. Found here are almost 750,000 distinct CDR3 sequences, 35% to 50% of them singletons; the top ten hold 40% to 45%. Sequencing was carried out using peripheral blood. The source is an adult man with Graves' ophthalmopathy.

The CDR3 protein is CASSSGAGEPDYEQYF. The CDR3 region has the DNA TGTGCCAGCAGCTCCGGGGCGGGCGAACCTGATTACGAGCAGTACTTC. The chain couples TRBV7-6 to TRBJ2-7; either TRBD1 or TRBD2 may fit D (5 bases each). V dropped 4 bases and J dropped 4 bases, with 20 bases sitting between them. The V gene's germline CDR1 is SGHVS and CDR2 FNYEAQ. The CDR3 is 16 amino acids.

This clonotype was counted many times. The CDR3 loop is CASTPAVMGGYTF. CDR3 coding DNA: TGTGCCAGCACTCCAGCCGTGATGGGTGGCTACACCTTC. The V call is TRBV25-1, the J call TRBJ1-2; no definite D call. This CDR3 contains 13 residues. V lost 7 bases and J lost 7, with 16 bases in between. Germline CDR1 and CDR2: MGHDK and SYGVNS.

This clonotype was recorded at least ten times. The V and J genes are TRBV15 and TRBJ1-2, with D tentatively TRBD1 (6 bases). Looked up from germline, CDR1 is LNHNV and CDR2 is YYDKDF (reference sequence). The CDR3 runs 15 residues. V lost 0 bases and J 5 bases, leaving 13 bases between the germline ends. The CDR3 sequence: CATSRDVGGVYGYTF. In DNA, the CDR3 is TGTGCCACCAGCAGAGATGTGGGGGGCGTATATGGCTACACCTTC.

V gene TRBV6-1 combines with J gene TRBJ1-3, with D unclear. The germline CDR1 and CDR2 sequences are MNHNS and SASEGT. V lost 4 bases, J lost 0 bases, and 7 bases lay in between. There are 14 residues in the CDR3. The DNA of the CDR3 is TGTGCCAGCAGTGGTCGGAGCTCTGGAAACACCATATATTTT. Its translation: CASSGRSSGNTIYF.

This rearrangement joins TRBV12-3 or TRBV12-4 to TRBJ1-3; D not resolved. This CDR3 is built from 18 residues. V lost 4 bases, J lost 0 bases, and 19 bases lay in between. The CDR3: CASSSYNLAPSSGNTIYF. CDR3 in DNA: TGTGCCAGCAGTTCCTACAATCTGGCTCCCAGCTCTGGAAACACCATATATTTT.

This sequence joins TRBV6-1 and TRBJ2-7; D unresolved. The germline V gene has CDR1 MNHNS and CDR2 SASEGT. V lost 4 bases, J lost 4 bases, and 11 bases lay in between. This CDR3 is built from 13 residues. For the CDR3, the DNA is TGTGCCAGCAGTGCCCCGGGCCAATACGAGCAGTACTTC. Residues: CASSAPGQYEQYF.

This clonotype was observed a handful of times. The gene calls are TRBV5-1 and TRBJ1-5, with D possibly matching TRBD1 (6 bases). Germline CDR1 SGHRS, CDR2 YFSETQ. This CDR3 is 14 amino acids long. Trimming cost V 0 bases and J 5 bases, with 9 bases left between them. The CDR3 protein is CASSLDRVDQPQHF. DNA of the CDR3: TGCGCCAGCAGCTTGGACAGGGTAGATCAGCCCCAGCATTTT.

The chain combines TRBV5-1 with TRBJ1-1; 7 nucleotides match TRBD1. Trimming took 0 bases from V and 2 from J; bases not matched to a gene: 4. The germline CDR1 and CDR2 sequences are SGHRS and YFSETQ. This CDR3 is built from 15 residues. The chain's CDR3 is CASSLARGGNTEAFF. Here the CDR3 DNA reads TGCGCCAGCAGCTTGGCGCGAGGGGGCAACACTGAAGCTTTCTTT.

Remarks on this clonotype: At one of its ends the junction is not consistent with the germline gene, which may arise from a read error. This rearrangement joins TRBV29-1 to TRBJ2-5; 9 nucleotides line up with TRBD2. Germline CDR1 and CDR2: SQVTM and ANQGSEA. The CDR3 length is 13 residues. The CDR3 sequence is CSLERGAQETQYF. In nucleotides, the CDR3 is TGCAGCCTTGAGCGGGGGGCGCAAGAGACCCAGTACTTC.

The chain carries TRBV29-1 and TRBJ1-5; maybe TRBD1 (6 bases). The CDR3 loop spans 13 amino acids. Germline loops: CDR1 SQVTM, CDR2 ANQGSEA. V was shortened by 7 bases and J by 3 bases, with 13 bases between the two germline ends. Written as DNA, the CDR3 is TGCAGCGCTCGTGGGGGGCCCAATCAGCCCCAGCATTTT. Its protein is CSARGGPNQPQHF. Full variable domain (missing parts from reference TRBV29-1 and TRBJ1-5): SAVISQKPSRDICQRGTSLTIQCQVDSQVTMMFWYRQQPGQSLTLIATANQGSEATYESGFVIDKFPISRPNLTFSTLTVSNMSPEDSSIYLCSARGGPNQPQHFGDGTRLSIL.

This clonotype has at least ten counts. This sequence joins TRBV5-8 and TRBJ1-1, with D unresolved. This CDR3 has 14 residues. V was cut by 0 bases and J by 1 base, with 7 bases left in between. Germline CDR1 is SGHTS and CDR2 is YDEGEE. CDR3: CASSLDSANTEAFF. CDR3 coding DNA: TGTGCCAGCAGCTTGGACAGTGCGAACACTGAAGCTTTCTTT.

This clonotype was counted many times. The chain combines TRBV7-9 with TRBJ1-1; no definite D call. The germline V gene has CDR1 SEHNR and CDR2 FQNEAQ (reference sequence). Deletions cut 5 bases from V and 5 bases from J, with 9 bases between. The CDR3 length is 12 residues. The CDR3 reads CASSDIRTEAFF. The CDR3, as DNA: TGTGCCAGCAGCGATATAAGAACTGAAGCTTTCTTT.

The chain uses TRBV11-2 and TRBJ1-1; a weak D match, TRBD1 (5 bases). The V end lost 5 bases, the J end lost 4 bases, and 14 bases lay between the germline ends. Germline CDR1 reads SGHAT; CDR2 reads FQNNGV. This CDR3 has 14 residues. The CDR3 DNA reads as TGTGCCAGCAGCCCGGCAGGGAATTGCACTGAAGCTTTCTTT. Translating gives CASSPAGNCTEAFF.

On this clonotype: It may be a read error: a sequence one base away is much more abundant. This rearrangement joins TRBV20-1 to TRBJ1-4; D perhaps matches TRBD1 (5 bases). Germline V gives CDR1 DFQATT, CDR2 SNEGSKA (reference sequence). CDR3 length equals 14 residues. The germline V and J ends were trimmed by 5 bases and 7 bases, with 17 bases remaining between them. CDR3 in DNA: TGCAGTGCTGTCGAGGGCCTGGGGCTTGAAAAACTGTTTTTT. Residues: CSAVEGLGLEKLFF.

This rearrangement joins TRBV2 to TRBJ1-2, with D maybe TRBD1 (6 bases). Germline CDR1 reads SNHLY; CDR2 reads FYNNEI. V was clipped by 5 bases and J by 8 bases, with 18 bases between them. CDR3 length: 14 amino acids. CDR3: CASSTTGQTGGYTF. CDR3 nucleotide sequence: TGTGCCAGCAGTACAACAGGACAGACGGGCGGCTACACCTTC.

CDR3 amino acids: CASSDQGAGGYTF. For the CDR3, the DNA is TGTGCCAGCAGTGATCAGGGGGCAGGCGGCTACACCTTC. The V and J genes are TRBV25-1 and TRBJ1-2, with 8 positions matching TRBD1. Germline CDR1 MGHDK, CDR2 SYGVNS. There are 13 residues in the CDR3. After removal of 3 bases from V and 8 bases from J, the junction contained 5 bases not matched to a gene.

This chain connects TRBV29-1 to TRBJ2-7, with a possible D match to TRBD1 (5 bases). This CDR3 contains 12 residues. Germline V CDR1 and CDR2: SQVTM, ANQGSEA. V dropped 8 bases and J dropped 4 bases, with 15 bases sitting between them. The CDR3 coding sequence is TGCAGCATCGGCCCAGGGCTTTACGAGCAGTACTTC. This gives the protein CSIGPGLYEQYF.

The rearrangement links TRBV7-9 to TRBJ1-6; 9 nucleotides align to TRBD1. V shed 5 bases, J shed 5 bases, and the junction held 4 bases outside the gene matches. The CDR3 is made up of 15 amino acids. CDR1 is SEHNR, CDR2 FQNEAQ, per germline (reference sequence). CDR3 in DNA: TGTGCCAGCAGCCATCGGGACAGGGATAATTCACCCCTCCACTTT. Translated, it gives CASSHRDRDNSPLHF.

This clonotype was detected only a few times. This chain connects TRBV6-5 to TRBJ1-5; possible D gene TRBD1, 5 bases. The CDR3 has 14 residues. Germline loops: CDR1 MNHEY, CDR2 SVGAGI. V was clipped by 6 bases and J by 3 bases, with 12 bases between them. This chain's CDR3 is CASSPTGLNQPQHF. The CDR3 bases are TGTGCCAGCAGCCCAACAGGTCTCAATCAGCCCCAGCATTTT.

This clonotype was recorded a few times. The chain is built from TRBV9 and TRBJ2-5; no firm D call. From germline, CDR1 is SGDLS and CDR2 YYNGEE. The ends were cut back, 4 bases at V and 2 bases at J, with 18 bases in the middle. The CDR3 extends over 16 amino acids. CDR3 residues: CASSQGQTRVQETQYF. The CDR3, as DNA: TGTGCCAGCAGCCAAGGTCAGACGAGAGTGCAAGAGACCCAGTACTTC.

The CDR3 region is CASSRAGENYEQYF. Here the CDR3 DNA reads TGTGCCAGCAGCAGAGCGGGAGAGAACTACGAGCAGTACTTC. The chain recombines TRBV7-8 with TRBJ2-7; the match to TRBD2 covers 8 bases. Germline CDR1 reads SGHVS; CDR2 reads FQNEAQ. V gave up 5 bases and J gave up 3 bases; unmatched junction bases: 6. This CDR3 spans 14 amino acids.

The chain joins TRBV7-2 to TRBJ1-6, with 8 bases aligning to TRBD1. The CDR3 runs to 14 residues. Germline CDR1 and CDR2: SGHTA and FQGNSA. The V segment lost 5 bases and the J segment 10 bases; nucleotides outside the gene matches: 7. In DNA form, the CDR3 reads TGTGCCAGCAGCCACGGACAGGGTCAATCACCCCTCCACTTT. Protein product: CASSHGQGQSPLHF.

There are many counts of this clonotype. The chain couples TRBV7-6 to TRBJ2-5, with 11 bases identical to TRBD2. This CDR3 is 18 amino acids long. The germline CDR1 and CDR2 sequences are SGHVS and FNYEAQ. The ends lost 5 bases at V and 4 bases at J; junction bases unmatched: 15. For the CDR3, the DNA is TGTGCCAGCAGCCCTGGGACTAGCGGAACTATCTGGGGAGAGACCCAGTACTTC. Amino acid sequence: CASSPGTSGTIWGETQYF.

The rearrangement joins TRBV19 to TRBJ1-5, with no clear D. The CDR3 length is 18 residues. Trimming took off 8 bases at V and 1 base at J, with 24 bases between the two ends. CDR1 and CDR2 from the germline V gene are LNHDA and SQIVND (reference sequence). In nucleotides, the CDR3 is TGTGCCAGTCGTGTCCGGCACCAATCTACAGTCAGCAATCAGCCCCAGCATTTT. Encoded protein: CASRVRHQSTVSNQPQHF. Based on the CDR3 plus reference TRBV19 and TRBJ1-5, the full variable domain is DGGITQSPKYLFRKEGQNVTLSCEQNLNHDAMYWYRQDPGQGLRLIYYSQIVNDFQKGDIAEGYSVSREKKESFPLTVTSAQKNPTAFYLCASRVRHQSTVSNQPQHFGDGTRLSIL.

Comments on this clonotype: A read error may account for a junction end that differs from germline. The CDR3 coding sequence is TGCGCCAGCAGCCTAACAGGGAAGGGCTATGGCTACACCTTC. This sequence encodes CASSLTGKGYGYTF. The rearrangement joins TRBV7-9 to TRBJ1-2, with D possibly TRBD1 on 6 matching bases. The CDR3 is 14 amino acids. The germline gives CDR1 SEHNR, CDR2 FQNEAQ (reference sequence).

V usage is TRBV29-1 and J usage is TRBJ2-7, with a possible D match to TRBD1 (6 bases). Germline CDR1 and CDR2: SQVTM and ANQGSEA. The length of the CDR3 is 13 residues. V lost 8 bases to trimming and J lost 3 bases, with 17 bases between them. The CDR3, as DNA: TGCAGCAGTTTATTGGGGGCCAGCTACGAGCAGTACTTC. Protein product: CSSLLGASYEQYF.

This clonotype occurred a few times. This chain connects TRBV7-3 to TRBJ2-2, with D unclear. Deletions cut 2 bases from V and 1 base from J, with 5 bases between. Looked up from germline, CDR1 is SGHTA and CDR2 is FQGTGA. The CDR3 spans 14 residues. CDR3 bases: TGTGCCAGCAGCTTACAGAAGAACACCGGGGAGCTGTTTTTT. Amino acid sequence: CASSLQKNTGELFF. The full variable domain, with the rest looked up from reference TRBV7-3 and TRBJ2-2, is GAGVSQTPSNKVTEKGKYVELRCDPISGHTALYWYRQSLGQGPEFLIYFQGTGAADDSGLPNDRFFAVRPEGSVSTLKIQRTERGDSAVYLCASSLQKNTGELFFGEGSRLTVL.

A word on this clonotype: One junction end disagrees with the germline gene, perhaps due to a read error. V usage is TRBV10-2 and J usage is TRBJ2-7, with TRBD2 matching 12 bases. The CDR3 extends over 15 amino acids. Germline CDR1 is WSHSY and CDR2 is SAAADI. CDR3 DNA sequence: TGTGCCAGCAGCGGTCTAGCGGGGGGGCCCAACGAGCAGTACTTC. Its translation: CASSGLAGGPNEQYF.

Many counts were recorded for this clonotype. The V and J genes are TRBV2 and TRBJ1-1, with 7 bases lining up with TRBD1. Germline V gene sequence: CDR1 SNHLY, CDR2 FYNNEI. The CDR3 length is 15 residues. Trimming at V came to 7 bases and at J to 1 base, leaving 9 bases not matched to a gene. The CDR3 DNA follows: TGTGCCAGCACCCAGACAGGGTATTCGAACACTGAAGCTTTCTTT. This encodes CASTQTGYSNTEAFF. The full variable domain, its missing parts supplied by reference TRBV2 and TRBJ1-1, is EPEVTQTPSHQVTQMGQEVILRCVPISNHLYFYWYRQILGQKVEFLVSFYNNEISEKSEIFDDQFSVERPDGSNFTLKIRSTKLEDSAMYFCASTQTGYSNTEAFFGQGTRLTVV.

V is TRBV10-3 and J is TRBJ2-7; 9 nucleotides agree with TRBD2. CDR1 is ENHRY, CDR2 SYGVKD, per germline. This CDR3 region has 16 residues. The V segment lost 10 bases and the J segment 7 bases; nucleotides outside the gene matches: 20. The CDR3 protein is CASSPLAGKGSGEQYF. DNA of the CDR3: TGTGCCAGCAGCCCTCTAGCGGGAAAAGGGTCGGGGGAGCAGTACTTC.

In its sample, this clonotype was seen once. The rearrangement uses TRBV7-2 and TRBJ1-1, with TRBD1 matching 9 bases. Germline trimming cut 4 bases from V and 2 bases from J; bases unmatched to any gene: 11. The germline CDR1 and CDR2 sequences are SGHTA and FQGNSA. The CDR3 spans 17 residues. CDR3 loop: CASSSPTGGLTNTEAFF. CDR3 DNA sequence: TGTGCCAGCAGCTCACCCACAGGGGGCCTTACTAACACTGAAGCTTTCTTT.

This clonotype was counted at least ten times. This chain's CDR3 is CATSRPPGRVNYGYTF. The CDR3 DNA follows: TGTGCCACCAGCCGACCCCCGGGACGCGTTAACTATGGCTACACCTTC. The chain combines TRBV15 with TRBJ1-2; D is possibly TRBD1 (5 bases). The CDR3 contains 16 residues. With 5 bases removed from V and 1 base from J, the gap between germline ends came to 17 bases. Looked up from germline, CDR1 is LNHNV and CDR2 is YYDKDF (reference sequence).